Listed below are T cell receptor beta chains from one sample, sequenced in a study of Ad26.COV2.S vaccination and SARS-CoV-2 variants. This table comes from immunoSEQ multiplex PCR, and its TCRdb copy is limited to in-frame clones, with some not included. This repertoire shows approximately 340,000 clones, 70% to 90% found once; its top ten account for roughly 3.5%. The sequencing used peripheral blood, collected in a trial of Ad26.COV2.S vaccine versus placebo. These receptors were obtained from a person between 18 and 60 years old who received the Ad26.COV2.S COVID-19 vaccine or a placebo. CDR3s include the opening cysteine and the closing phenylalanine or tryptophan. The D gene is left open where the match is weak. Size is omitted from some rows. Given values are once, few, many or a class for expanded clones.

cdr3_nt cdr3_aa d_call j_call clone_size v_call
TGTGCCGGCTCACCGCAAAAAAATACCTGGCGCAGGGCGCACGAGCAGTACTTC CAGSPQKNTWRRAHEQYF NA TRBJ2-7 once TRBV21-1
TGTGCCAGCAGTTATACGCCCGGACAGGGCAACGAGCAGTACTTC CASSYTPGQGNEQYF TRBD1 TRBJ2-7 NA TRBV6-5
TGTGCCACCAGTGACCCGTCCAGGATAGGAGAGACCCAGTACTTC CATSDPSRIGETQYF NA TRBJ2-5 NA TRBV24-1
TGTGCCAGCAGTTACTCTACACGGGAGGGCCTCTACGAGCAGTACTTC CASSYSTREGLYEQYF TRBD2 TRBJ2-7 NA TRBV6-6
TGTGCCAGCAGCTTAGTAGGTATAGGGGAGGAAGCTTTCTTT CASSLVGIGEEAFF NA TRBJ1-1 NA TRBV7-2
TGTGCCAGCAGAAGAAGACAGGCGGAGCAGTACTTC CASRRRQAEQYF NA TRBJ2-7 NA TRBV12-3/TRBV12-4
TGTGCCAGCAGCCCCTTACAGGGCACGAATGAAAAACTGTTTTTT CASSPLQGTNEKLFF NA TRBJ1-4 once TRBV14
TGTGCCAGCAGTGAAGAGACAGGGGGCTATGGTGGCTACACCTTC CASSEETGGYGGYTF TRBD1 TRBJ1-2 NA TRBV6-4
TGTGCCAGCAGGCACATGGGGGTGGGCTCCTACGAGCAGTACTTC CASRHMGVGSYEQYF NA TRBJ2-7 NA TRBV27
TGTGCCAGCAGTCAGCTTAGCGGAGGGGTGACGGACGAGCAGTACTTC CASSQLSGGVTDEQYF NA TRBJ2-7 NA TRBV6-2/TRBV6-3
TGCGCCAGCAGCCAAGATTATTGGCGGGGGGGCTATGAGCAGTTCTTC CASSQDYWRGGYEQFF TRBD2 TRBJ2-1 NA TRBV4-1
TGTGCCAGCAGCCTCCGGGACAGACCCTACTTC CASSLRDRPYF TRBD1 TRBJ2-7 NA TRBV5-8
TGTGCTAGTGGTTTAGGGACAGGGGGCCCCTACGAGCAGTACTTC CASGLGTGGPYEQYF TRBD1 TRBJ2-7 NA TRBV12-5
TGTGCCAGCTCACCACCATTCTCACAAGGGGGGCAGTACTTC CASSPPFSQGGQYF NA TRBJ2-7 NA TRBV18
TGCAGCGGGGCGTTGATGGGCACAGATACGCAGTATTTT CSGALMGTDTQYF NA TRBJ2-3 NA TRBV29-1
TGTGCCTGGAGTGTTTTGGCGGGAGTCACAGATACGCAGTATTTT CAWSVLAGVTDTQYF TRBD2 TRBJ2-3 NA TRBV30
TGTGCCAGCAGCGTAGGACCCGGCACCGGGGAGCTGTTTTTT CASSVGPGTGELFF NA TRBJ2-2 NA TRBV9
TGTGCCAGCAGCTTACCCCAGGGGGGGGTAAGCTCCTACGAGCAGTACTTC CASSLPQGGVSSYEQYF NA TRBJ2-7 NA TRBV11-2
TGCAGCGTTGCTACCCTAGGAGCGAACACTGAAGCTTTCTTT CSVATLGANTEAFF NA TRBJ1-1 NA TRBV29-1
TGTGCCTGGAGTGTACCGGGGACAGGGGGCACTGAAGCTTTCTTT CAWSVPGTGGTEAFF TRBD1 TRBJ1-1 NA TRBV30
TGTGCCAGCTCACGACCGGGACAGGGTTTTGCTGAAGCTTTCTTT CASSRPGQGFAEAFF TRBD1 TRBJ1-1 NA TRBV18
TGTGCCAGCAGCCGCCTGGGACAGGGTCTCTACGAGCAGTACTTC CASSRLGQGLYEQYF TRBD1 TRBJ2-7 NA TRBV28
TGTGCCAGCAGTCCAACGGCCCCCTATGGCTACACCTTC CASSPTAPYGYTF NA TRBJ1-2 NA TRBV28